The rows below give T cell receptor beta chains drawn from one sample of a study of blood T cell repertoires in COVID-19. Profiling relied on immunoSEQ multiplex PCR, and the TCRdb table lists in-frame clones only, not all of them. The data show around 250,000 clones, with 82% seen just once and 15% held by the top ten. The sample was PBMCs or T cells enriched from blood (not recorded which). The source of these receptors is a man aged 40-50 years who had recovered from COVID-19. The CDR3 runs from the conserved cysteine through the conserved F or W. A D gene is named only where the DNA matches it firmly. Rows give clone size only sometimes, using once, few, many, or a class for an expanded clone.

cdr3_length	v_call	d_call	j_call	clone_size	cdr3_nt	cdr3_aa
14	TRBV6-5	NA	TRBJ1-4	NA	TGTGCCAGCAGGGGGTACAGGGTTAATGAAAAACTGTTTTTT	CASRGYRVNEKLFF
13	TRBV6-5	NA	TRBJ1-2	NA	TGTGCCAGCAGCCCCCCGGGGAAGTATGGCTACACCTTC	CASSPPGKYGYTF
15	TRBV5-1	NA	TRBJ1-4	once	TGCGCCAGCAGCATCCAGGGCGCAACTAATGAAAAACTGTTTTTT	CASSIQGATNEKLFF
11	TRBV24-1	NA	TRBJ2-7	NA	TGTGCCACCAGTGAAGGGGACGAGCAGTACTTC	CATSEGDEQYF
17	TRBV15	TRBD1	TRBJ1-4	NA	TGTGCCACCAGCAGGGAAAAGGGGACAGCCAAGGGGGTAAAACTGTTTTTT	CATSREKGTAKGVKLFF
12	TRBV28	NA	TRBJ2-7	NA	TGTGCCAGCAGTTCTGACTATTACGAGCAGTACTTC	CASSSDYYEQYF
15	TRBV3-1/TRBV3-2	NA	TRBJ2-7	NA	TGTGCCAGCAGCCCAGCGTATCACTCCTCCTACGAGCAGTACTTC	CASSPAYHSSYEQYF
17	TRBV9	NA	TRBJ1-6	many	TGTGCCAGCAGCGTAGACTTTATCTGGGCAGAAAATTCACCCCTCCACTTT	CASSVDFIWAENSPLHF
17	TRBV29-1	TRBD2	TRBJ2-1	NA	TGCAGCGTAACATCCTATAGCGGGAGGGGATCCTACAATGAGCAGTTCTTC	CSVTSYSGRGSYNEQFF
14	TRBV7-2	NA	TRBJ1-1	NA	TGTGCCAGCAGCTTACGTCAGGGAGGGACTGAAGCTTTCTTT	CASSLRQGGTEAFF
14	TRBV6-1	NA	TRBJ2-2	NA	TGTGCCAGCAGTGAAGATAGGGGAACCGGGGAGCTGTTTTTT	CASSEDRGTGELFF
13	TRBV19	TRBD2	TRBJ2-3	NA	TGTGCCAGTCGACTAGCGGGCACAGATACGCAGTATTTT	CASRLAGTDTQYF
15	TRBV3-1/TRBV3-2	NA	TRBJ1-2	NA	TGTGCCAGCAGCCCCCAGAGTGGAGCGGTTTATGGCTACACCTTC	CASSPQSGAVYGYTF
13	TRBV5-4	NA	TRBJ2-1	NA	TGTGCCAGCAGCTTGGCCGGGTCGAGGCAGCAGTTCTTC	CASSLAGSRQQFF
13	TRBV19	NA	TRBJ2-7	once	TGTGCCAGTAGTCCCGACAGGAACTACGAGCAGTACTTC	CASSPDRNYEQYF
12	TRBV19	NA	TRBJ2-5	NA	TGTGCCAGTAGCCCCGGGGGTAAGACCCAGTACTTC	CASSPGGKTQYF
16	TRBV30	NA	TRBJ2-5	NA	TGTGCCTGGAGGGGCGGCAGGGGAGAAAATCAAGAGACCCAGTACTTC	CAWRGGRGENQETQYF
14	TRBV3-1/TRBV3-2	NA	TRBJ1-1	NA	TGTGCCAGCAGCCAGAGGGAGGAAGACACTGAAGCTTTCTTT	CASSQREEDTEAFF
14	TRBV4-1	NA	TRBJ2-1	NA	TGCGCCAGCAGCCAAGATGAAACTCTCAATGAGCAGTTCTTC	CASSQDETLNEQFF
12	TRBV6-5	NA	TRBJ1-6	NA	TGTGCCAGCGGGGGGGTTAATTCACCCCTCCACTTT	CASGGVNSPLHF
16	TRBV5-1	TRBD2	TRBJ2-5	NA	TGCGCCAGCAGCCTCGGACTAGCGGGAGAGGGGGAGACCCAGTACTTC	CASSLGLAGEGETQYF
18	TRBV5-1	TRBD2	TRBJ2-7	once	TGCGCCAGCAGCTTGGGGGGACTAGCGGGAGGCCTCTCCTACGAGCAGTACTTC	CASSLGGLAGGLSYEQYF
14	TRBV5-1	TRBD1	TRBJ1-1	NA	TGCGCCAGCACATCGAACAGGGGTAACACTGAAGCTTTCTTT	CASTSNRGNTEAFF
14	TRBV6-4	TRBD2	TRBJ2-5	NA	TGTGCCACCCAGGGAGGGGTTGAAAAAGAGACCCAGTACTTC	CATQGGVEKETQYF
14	TRBV5-1	NA	TRBJ1-1	NA	TGCGCCAGCAGCTTGGAACGGGTCGGCGGTGAAGCTTTCTTT	CASSLERVGGEAFF
15	TRBV24-1	NA	TRBJ1-3	NA	TGTGCCACCAGTGATCCTCAGGGGCGCGAGGGTACCATATATTTT	CATSDPQGREGTIYF
17	TRBV6-6	TRBD2	TRBJ2-7	once	TGTGCCAGCAGCCGAGGACTAGCGGGAGGTGAGTCGGGCGAGCAGTACTTC	CASSRGLAGGESGEQYF
17	TRBV15	NA	TRBJ1-2	NA	TGTGCCACCAGCAGAAGGCAGGGAGGCGGTTCTAACTATGGCTACACCTTC	CATSRRQGGGSNYGYTF
15	TRBV28	NA	TRBJ1-1	NA	TGTGCCAGCAGTTTAATTGGACAGAGGGACACTGAAGCTTTCTTT	CASSLIGQRDTEAFF
15	TRBV3-1/TRBV3-2	TRBD2	TRBJ2-3	NA	TGTGCCAGCAGTCCTAGCGGGGGGTCCACAGATACGCAGTATTTT	CASSPSGGSTDTQYF
14	TRBV28	NA	TRBJ2-5	NA	TGTGCCAGCAGTTTAGCGGGGGCTCAAGAGACCCAGTACTTC	CASSLAGAQETQYF
13	TRBV2	NA	TRBJ1-6	NA	TGTGCCAGCAGTGCCCTATATAATTCACCCCTCCACTTT	CASSALYNSPLHF
16	TRBV4-2	TRBD1	TRBJ1-5	NA	TGTGCCAGCAGCCAAACTACCGGGACAGGGACTCAGCCCCAGCATTTT	CASSQTTGTGTQPQHF
14	TRBV5-1	TRBD1	TRBJ2-7	NA	TGCGCCAGCAGCTTGGGACAGGGGATCTCCGAGCAGTACTTC	CASSLGQGISEQYF
14	TRBV28	TRBD2	TRBJ2-5	NA	TGTGCCAGCAGCGGCGGGAGTGTACAAGAGACCCAGTACTTC	CASSGGSVQETQYF
14	TRBV7-2	TRBD1	TRBJ1-6	NA	TGTGCCAGCAGCTTAGAGGGGACAGGCATGCCTGTCCACTTT	CASSLEGTGMPVHF
16	TRBV6-5	NA	TRBJ1-5	NA	TGTGCCAGCAGTTACTCGATGGGGGGGAGCAATCAGCCCCAGCATTTT	CASSYSMGGSNQPQHF
12	TRBV11-2	TRBD2	TRBJ2-1	NA	TGTGCCAGCGGAAGGTGGGGGGGTGAGCAGTTCTTC	CASGRWGGEQFF
18	TRBV3-1/TRBV3-2	TRBD2	TRBJ2-2	NA	TGTGCCAGCAGCCCATACTTATCCGGGACTAGCGGCGGCGGGGAGCTGTTTTTT	CASSPYLSGTSGGGELFF
12	TRBV25-1	NA	TRBJ1-2	NA	TGTGCCAGCAGTGGAACATCCTATGGCTACACCTTC	CASSGTSYGYTF
19	TRBV11-2	NA	TRBJ1-6	few	TGTGCCAGCAGCTTAGCTGGGGGGTGGGGCCACTCCTATAATTCACCCCTCCACTTT	CASSLAGGWGHSYNSPLHF